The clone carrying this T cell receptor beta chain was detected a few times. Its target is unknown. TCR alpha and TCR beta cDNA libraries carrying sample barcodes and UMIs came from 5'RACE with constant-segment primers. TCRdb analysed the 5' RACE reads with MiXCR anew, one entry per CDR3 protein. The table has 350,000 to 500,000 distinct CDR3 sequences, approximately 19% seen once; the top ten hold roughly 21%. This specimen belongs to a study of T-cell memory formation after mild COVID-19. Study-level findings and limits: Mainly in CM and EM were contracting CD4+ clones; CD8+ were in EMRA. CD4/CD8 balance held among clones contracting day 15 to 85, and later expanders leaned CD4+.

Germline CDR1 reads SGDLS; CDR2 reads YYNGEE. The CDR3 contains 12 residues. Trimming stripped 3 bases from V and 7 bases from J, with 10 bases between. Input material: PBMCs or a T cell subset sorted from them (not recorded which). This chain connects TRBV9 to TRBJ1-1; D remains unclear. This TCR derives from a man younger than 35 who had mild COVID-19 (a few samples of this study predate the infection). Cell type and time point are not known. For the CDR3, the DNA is TGTGCCAGCAGCGCGCGACCGGGTGAAGCTTTCTTT. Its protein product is CASSARPGEAFF.